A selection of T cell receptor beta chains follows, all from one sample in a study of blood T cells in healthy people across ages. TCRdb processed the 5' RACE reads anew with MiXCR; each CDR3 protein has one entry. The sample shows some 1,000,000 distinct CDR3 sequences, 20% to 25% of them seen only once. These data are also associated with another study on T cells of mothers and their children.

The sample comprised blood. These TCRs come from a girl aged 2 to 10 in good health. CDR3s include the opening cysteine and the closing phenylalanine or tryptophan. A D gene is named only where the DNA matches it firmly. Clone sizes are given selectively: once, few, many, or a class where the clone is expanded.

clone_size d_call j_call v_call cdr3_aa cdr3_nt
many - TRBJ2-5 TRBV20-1 CSARKMGGGETQYF TGCAGTGCTAGAAAGATGGGGGGCGGGGAGACCCAGTACTTC
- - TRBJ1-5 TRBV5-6 CASSLAGTLSNQPQHF TGTGCCAGCAGCTTGGCTGGGACTCTCAGCAATCAGCCCCAGCATTTT
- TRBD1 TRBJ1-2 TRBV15 CATSLGQILYDGYTF TGTGCCACCAGCTTGGGACAGATCCTCTATGATGGCTACACCTTC
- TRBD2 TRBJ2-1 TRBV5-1 CASSLGYRLADNNEQFF TGCGCCAGCAGCCTTGGGTATCGACTAGCGGACAACAATGAGCAGTTCTTC
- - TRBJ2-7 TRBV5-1 CASSSALINGYEQYF TGCGCCAGCAGCTCCGCGCTTATCAACGGGTACGAGCAGTACTTC
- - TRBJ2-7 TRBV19 CASSTSSLASYEQYF TGTGCCAGTAGTACCTCGTCCCTAGCAAGCTACGAGCAGTACTTC
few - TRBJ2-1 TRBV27 CASTEGDNYNEQFF TGTGCCAGCACGGAGGGCGACAATTACAATGAGCAGTTCTTC
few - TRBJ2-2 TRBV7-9 CASSLNRELFF TGTGCCAGCAGCTTAAATAGGGAGCTGTTTTTT
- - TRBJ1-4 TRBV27 CASSSFFGGTLDEKLFF TGTGCCAGCAGTTCCTTCTTCGGGGGTACTTTGGATGAAAAACTGTTTTTT
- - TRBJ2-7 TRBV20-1 CSAGGQIPSYEQYF TGCAGTGCCGGGGGGCAAATTCCTTCCTACGAGCAGTACTTC
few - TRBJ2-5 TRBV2 CATAKGVQETQYF TGTGCCACCGCAAAGGGGGTTCAAGAGACCCAGTACTTC
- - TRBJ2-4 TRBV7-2 CASSTSPLGAKNIQYF TGTGCCAGCAGCACGTCCCCCTTAGGGGCCAAAAACATTCAGTACTTC
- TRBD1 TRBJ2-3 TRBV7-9 CASRSGQGTDTQYF TGTGCCAGCAGGTCGGGACAGGGCACAGATACGCAGTATTTT
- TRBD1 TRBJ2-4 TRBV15 CATSRLRGSGKNIQYF TGTGCCACCAGCAGACTCAGGGGGTCAGGCAAAAACATTCAGTACTTC
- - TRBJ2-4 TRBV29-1 CSVDPSLGGSIQYF TGCAGCGTTGATCCGTCCCTTGGGGGGAGCATTCAGTACTTC
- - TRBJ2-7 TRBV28 CASSRLAVYEQYF TGTGCCAGCAGCCGATTGGCCGTCTACGAGCAGTACTTC
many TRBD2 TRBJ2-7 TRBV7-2 CASSSLAGIDEQYF TGTGCCAGCAGCTCGCTAGCGGGAATCGACGAGCAGTACTTC
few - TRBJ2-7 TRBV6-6 CASSLGRELLF TGTGCCAGCAGTCTGGGACGGGAGCTTCTCTTC
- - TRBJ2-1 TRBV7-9 CASSLVGADNEQFF TGTGCCAGCAGCTTAGTAGGAGCAGACAATGAGCAGTTCTTC
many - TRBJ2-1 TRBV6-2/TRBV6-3 CASSPDRLSYNEQFF TGTGCCAGCAGTCCTGACAGGCTCTCCTACAATGAGCAGTTCTTC
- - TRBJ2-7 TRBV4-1 CASSHGTQFYEQYF TGCGCCAGCAGCCACGGGACCCAGTTCTACGAGCAGTACTTC
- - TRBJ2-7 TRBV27 CTSGDSNSYEQYF TGTACCAGTGGGGACTCCAACTCCTACGAGCAGTACTTC
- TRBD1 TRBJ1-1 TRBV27 CASGSSGGDYTEAFF TGTGCCAGCGGATCGTCAGGGGGGGATTACACTGAAGCTTTCTTT
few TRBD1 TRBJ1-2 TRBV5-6 CASSSTGSYGYTF TGTGCCAGCAGTTCGACAGGGAGCTATGGCTACACCTTC
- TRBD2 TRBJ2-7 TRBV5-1 CASSLEASGATYEQYF TGCGCCAGCAGCTTGGAAGCTAGCGGGGCCACCTACGAGCAGTACTTC
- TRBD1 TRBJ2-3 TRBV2 CASAGQGSSADTQYF TGTGCCAGCGCGGGACAGGGATCTAGCGCAGATACGCAGTATTTT
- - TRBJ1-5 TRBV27 CASSIPEPSNQPQHF TGTGCCAGCAGCATCCCAGAGCCCAGCAATCAGCCCCAGCATTTT
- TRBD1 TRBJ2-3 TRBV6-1 CASSPSDRGTDTQYF TGTGCCAGCAGTCCTTCGGACAGGGGAACAGATACGCAGTATTTT
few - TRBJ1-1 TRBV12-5 CASEQMNTEAFF TGTGCTAGTGAACAGATGAACACTGAAGCTTTCTTT
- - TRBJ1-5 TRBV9 CASSVGGDGSNQPQHF TGTGCCAGCAGCGTAGGGGGGGACGGTAGCAATCAGCCCCAGCATTTT
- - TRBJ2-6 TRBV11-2 CASSPQIDSSGANVLTF TGTGCCAGCAGCCCCCAGATAGACAGCTCTGGGGCCAACGTCCTGACTTTC
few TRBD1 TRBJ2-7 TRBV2 CASSESGQGAGGYEQYF TGTGCCAGCAGTGAATCGGGGCAGGGGGCAGGCGGCTACGAGCAGTACTTC
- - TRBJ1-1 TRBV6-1 CASSERAGGNTEAFF TGTGCCAGCAGTGAAAGGGCGGGAGGGAACACTGAAGCTTTCTTT
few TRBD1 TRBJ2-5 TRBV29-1 CSQTGQQETQYF TGCAGCCAGACAGGGCAACAAGAGACCCAGTACTTC
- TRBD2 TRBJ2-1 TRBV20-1 CSTRGGSPSYNEQFF TGCAGTACTAGAGGCGGGAGTCCCTCCTACAATGAGCAGTTCTTC
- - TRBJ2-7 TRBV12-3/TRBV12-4 CASSLAPPGLAEQYF TGTGCCAGCAGTTTAGCGCCCCCAGGGCTTGCCGAGCAGTACTTC
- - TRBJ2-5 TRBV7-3 CASSLLVGQTQYF TGTGCCAGCAGCTTGCTTGTGGGTCAGACCCAGTACTTC
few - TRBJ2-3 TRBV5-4 CASSLGAGRDTQYF TGTGCCAGCAGCCTCGGAGCGGGCCGGGATACGCAGTATTTT
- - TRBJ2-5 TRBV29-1 CSADIAGETQYF TGCAGCGCTGATATAGCAGGAGAGACCCAGTACTTC
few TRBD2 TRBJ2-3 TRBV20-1 CSASGGGIRTDTQYF TGCAGTGCTAGTGGGGGGGGTATTCGGACAGATACGCAGTATTTT
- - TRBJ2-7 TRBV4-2 CASSQENRGHYEQYF TGTGCCAGCAGCCAAGAAAATCGGGGACACTACGAGCAGTACTTC